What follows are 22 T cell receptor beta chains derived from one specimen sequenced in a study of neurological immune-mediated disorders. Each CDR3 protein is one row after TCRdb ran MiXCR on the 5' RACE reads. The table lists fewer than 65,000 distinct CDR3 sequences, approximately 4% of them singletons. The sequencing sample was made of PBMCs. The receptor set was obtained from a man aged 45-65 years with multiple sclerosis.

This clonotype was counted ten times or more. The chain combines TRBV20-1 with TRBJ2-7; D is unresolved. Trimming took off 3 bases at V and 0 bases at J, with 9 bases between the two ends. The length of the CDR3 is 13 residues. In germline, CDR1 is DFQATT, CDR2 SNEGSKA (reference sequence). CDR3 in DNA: TGCAGTGCTAGGGCTGCTGCCTCCTACGAGCAGTACTTC. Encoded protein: CSARAAASYEQYF.

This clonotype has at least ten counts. The CDR3 reads CSAENTGVPYEQYF. CDR3 nucleotide sequence: TGCAGTGCGGAAAATACAGGGGTCCCCTACGAGCAGTACTTC. The V and J genes are TRBV20-1 and TRBJ2-7; TRBD1 matches 7 bases. V shed 6 bases, J shed 2 bases, and the junction held 10 bases outside the gene matches. Germline V CDR1 and CDR2: DFQATT, SNEGSKA (reference sequence). There are 14 residues in the CDR3.

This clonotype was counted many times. The CDR3 here is CSVEDTGQSTYEQYF. As DNA, the CDR3 is TGCAGCGTTGAAGATACTGGACAGTCCACGTACGAGCAGTACTTC. This chain joins TRBV29-1 and TRBJ2-7; possible D gene TRBD1, 6 bases. The CDR3 is made up of 15 amino acids. Germline CDR1 and CDR2: SQVTM and ANQGSEA. Trimming stripped 0 bases from V and 4 bases from J, with 16 bases between.

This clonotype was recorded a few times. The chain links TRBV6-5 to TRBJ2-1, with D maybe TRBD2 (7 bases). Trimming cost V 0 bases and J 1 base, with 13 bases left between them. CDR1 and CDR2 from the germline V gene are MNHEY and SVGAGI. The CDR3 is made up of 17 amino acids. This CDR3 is CASSYSGAGVSYNEQFF. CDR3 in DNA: TGTGCCAGCAGTTACTCGGGGGCGGGAGTGTCCTACAATGAGCAGTTCTTC.

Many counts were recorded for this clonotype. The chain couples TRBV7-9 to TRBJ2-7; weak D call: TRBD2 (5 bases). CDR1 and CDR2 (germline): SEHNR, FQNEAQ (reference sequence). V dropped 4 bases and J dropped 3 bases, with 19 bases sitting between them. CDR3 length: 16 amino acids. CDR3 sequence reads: CASSSARTVRVYEQYF. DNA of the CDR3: TGTGCCAGCAGCTCGGCCCGGACTGTGCGCGTCTACGAGCAGTACTTC.

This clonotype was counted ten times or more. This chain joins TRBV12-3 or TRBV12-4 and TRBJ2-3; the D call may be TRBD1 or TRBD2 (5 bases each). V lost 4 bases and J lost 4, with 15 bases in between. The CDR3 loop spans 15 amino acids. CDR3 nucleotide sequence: TGTGCCAGCAGTTCGGTAGGGACCGCGGCAGATACGCAGTATTTT. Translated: CASSSVGTAADTQYF.

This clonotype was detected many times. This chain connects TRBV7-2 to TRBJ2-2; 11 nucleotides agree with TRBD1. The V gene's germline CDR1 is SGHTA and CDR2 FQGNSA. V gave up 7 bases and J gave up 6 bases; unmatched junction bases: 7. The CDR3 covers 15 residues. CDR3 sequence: CASTPGQGAPGELFF. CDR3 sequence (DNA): TGTGCCAGCACCCCCGGACAGGGGGCGCCCGGGGAGCTGTTTTTT.

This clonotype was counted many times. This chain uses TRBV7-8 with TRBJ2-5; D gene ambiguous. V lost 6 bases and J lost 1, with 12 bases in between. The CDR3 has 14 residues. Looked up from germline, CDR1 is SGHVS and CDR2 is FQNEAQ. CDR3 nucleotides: TGTGCCAGCAGTTCCATGACATTCCAAGAGACCCAGTACTTC. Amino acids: CASSSMTFQETQYF.

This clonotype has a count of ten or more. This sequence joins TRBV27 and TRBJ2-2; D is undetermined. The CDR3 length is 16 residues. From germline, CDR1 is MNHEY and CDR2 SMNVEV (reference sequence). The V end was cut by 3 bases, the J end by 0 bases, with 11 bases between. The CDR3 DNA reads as TGTGCCAGCAGTTTTCCCGGCTGGGCGAACACCGGGGAGCTGTTTTTT. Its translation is CASSFPGWANTGELFF.

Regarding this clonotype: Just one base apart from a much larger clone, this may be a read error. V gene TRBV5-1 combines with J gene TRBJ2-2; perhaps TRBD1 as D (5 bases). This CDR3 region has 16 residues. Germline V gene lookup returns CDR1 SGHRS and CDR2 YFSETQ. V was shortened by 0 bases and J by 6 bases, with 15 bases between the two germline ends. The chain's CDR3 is CASSLEYRWDSGELFF. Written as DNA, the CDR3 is TGCGCCAGCAGCTTGGAGTACAGGTGGGATTCCGGGGAGCTGTTTTTT.

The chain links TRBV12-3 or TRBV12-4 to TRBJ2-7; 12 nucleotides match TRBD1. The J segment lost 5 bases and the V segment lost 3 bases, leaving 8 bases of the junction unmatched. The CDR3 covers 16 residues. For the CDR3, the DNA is TGTGCCAGCAGTTTTTGGGACAGGGGGCGATTAGACGAGCAGTACTTC. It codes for CASSFWDRGRLDEQYF.

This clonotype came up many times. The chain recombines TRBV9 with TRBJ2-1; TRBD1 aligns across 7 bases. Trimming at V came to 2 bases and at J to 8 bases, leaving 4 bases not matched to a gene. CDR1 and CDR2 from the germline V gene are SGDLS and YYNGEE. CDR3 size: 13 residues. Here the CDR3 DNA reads TGTGCCAGCAGCGTGACAGGGTGGGATGAGCAGTTCTTC. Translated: CASSVTGWDEQFF.

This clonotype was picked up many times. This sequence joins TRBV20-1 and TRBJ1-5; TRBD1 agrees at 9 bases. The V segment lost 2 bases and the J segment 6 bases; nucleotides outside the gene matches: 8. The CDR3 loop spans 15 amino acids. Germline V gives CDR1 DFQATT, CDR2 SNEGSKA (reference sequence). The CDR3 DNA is TGCAGTGCTAGAAGGGAGGGACAGGGCCGTCAGCCCCAGCATTTT. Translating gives CSARREGQGRQPQHF.

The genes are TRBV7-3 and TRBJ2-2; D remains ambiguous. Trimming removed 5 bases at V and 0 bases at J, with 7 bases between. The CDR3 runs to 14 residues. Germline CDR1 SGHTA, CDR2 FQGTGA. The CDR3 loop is CASSLSSNTGELFF. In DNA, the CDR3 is TGTGCCAGCAGCCTCAGTTCGAACACCGGGGAGCTGTTTTTT.

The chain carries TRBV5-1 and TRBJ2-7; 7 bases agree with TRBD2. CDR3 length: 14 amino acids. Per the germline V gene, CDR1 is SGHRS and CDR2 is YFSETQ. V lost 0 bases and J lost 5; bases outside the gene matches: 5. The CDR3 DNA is TGCGCCAGCAGCTTGGCCGGGCGGGGGAACGAGCAGTACTTC. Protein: CASSLAGRGNEQYF.

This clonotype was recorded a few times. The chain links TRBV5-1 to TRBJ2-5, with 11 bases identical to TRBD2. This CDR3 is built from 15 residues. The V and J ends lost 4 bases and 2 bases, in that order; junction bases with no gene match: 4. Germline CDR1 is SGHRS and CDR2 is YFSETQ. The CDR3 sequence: CASSLGTSGQETQYF. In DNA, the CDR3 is TGCGCCAGCAGCCTCGGGACTAGCGGACAAGAGACCCAGTACTTC.

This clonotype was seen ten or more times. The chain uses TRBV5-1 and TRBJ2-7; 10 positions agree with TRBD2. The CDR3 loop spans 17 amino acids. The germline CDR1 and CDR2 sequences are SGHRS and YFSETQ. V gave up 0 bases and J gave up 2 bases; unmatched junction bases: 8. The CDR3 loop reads CASSLASSGGIPYEQYF. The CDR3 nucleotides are TGCGCCAGCAGCTTGGCTAGTAGCGGGGGGATACCCTACGAGCAGTACTTC.

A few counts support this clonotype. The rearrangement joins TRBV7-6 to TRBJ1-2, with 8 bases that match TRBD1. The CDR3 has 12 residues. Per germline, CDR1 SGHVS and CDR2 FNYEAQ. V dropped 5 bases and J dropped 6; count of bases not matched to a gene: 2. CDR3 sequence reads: CASSKTGDGYTF. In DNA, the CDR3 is TGTGCCAGCAGCAAGACAGGGGATGGCTACACCTTC. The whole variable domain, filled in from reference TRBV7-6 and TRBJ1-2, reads GAGVSQSPRYKVTKRGQDVALRCDPISGHVSLYWYRQALGQGPEFLTYFNYEAQQDKSGLPNDRFSAERPEGSISTLTIQRTEQRDSAMYRCASSKTGDGYTFGSGTRLTVV.

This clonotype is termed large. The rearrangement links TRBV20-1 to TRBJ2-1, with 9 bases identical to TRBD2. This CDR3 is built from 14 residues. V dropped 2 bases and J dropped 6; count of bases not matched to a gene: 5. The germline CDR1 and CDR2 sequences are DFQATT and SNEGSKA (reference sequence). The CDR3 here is CSARSLAGINEQFF. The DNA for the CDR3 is TGCAGTGCTAGATCGCTAGCGGGAATCAATGAGCAGTTCTTC.

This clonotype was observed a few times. The CDR3 protein is CASSQASSSTDTQYF. For the CDR3, the DNA is TGCGCCAGCAGCCAAGCATCCAGCAGCACAGATACGCAGTATTTT. The chain couples TRBV4-1 to TRBJ2-3, with D unresolved. V shed 1 base and J shed 0 bases, with 8 bases lying between them. This CDR3 has 15 amino acids. The germline V gene encodes CDR1 MGHRA and CDR2 YSYEKL.

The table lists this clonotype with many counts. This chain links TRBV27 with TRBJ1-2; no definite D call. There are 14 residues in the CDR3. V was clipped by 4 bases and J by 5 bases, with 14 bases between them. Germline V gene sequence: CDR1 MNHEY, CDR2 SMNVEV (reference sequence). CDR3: CASSSLHAPYGYTF. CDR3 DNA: TGTGCCAGCAGTTCGCTACATGCGCCGTATGGCTACACCTTC.

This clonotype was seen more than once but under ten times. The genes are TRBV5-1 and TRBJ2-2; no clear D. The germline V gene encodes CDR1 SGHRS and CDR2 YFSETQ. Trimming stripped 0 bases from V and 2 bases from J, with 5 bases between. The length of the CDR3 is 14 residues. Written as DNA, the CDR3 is TGCGCCAGCAGCTTGGGGGCCAACACCGGGGAGCTGTTTTTT. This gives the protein CASSLGANTGELFF.